This TCR beta chain was identified in a study of blood T cell repertoires in COVID-19. About the study: Italy, Spain and the United States were the sources of the convalescent and acute COVID-19 samples. T cells, B-cell-depleted T cells, or PBMCs supplied cDNA or gDNA.

The germline CDR1 and CDR2 sequences are SGDLS and YYNGEE. Losses at the gene ends were 3 bases for V and 3 bases for J; bases not matched to a gene: 7. The CDR3 sequence is 16 residues long. Per the study methods: Using reference gene primer amplification, nucleated cell counts were estimated. Sequencing used immunoSEQ multiplex PCR; TCRdb keeps in-frame clones, though not all of them. Clone size and V and J calls were adopted from that table, with D and trimming inferred from the DNA. The repertoire holds 250,000 to 300,000 clones, with around 80% as singletons. The J gene is TRBJ2-2, the V gene TRBV9; 8 bases line up with TRBD2. This TCR was sampled from a man aged 55 to 70 with acute or convalescent COVID-19. Sequencing used peripheral blood. CDR3 nucleotide sequence: TGTGCCAGCAGCGCCCTTGGCGGGAGGTACACCGGGGAGCTGTTTTTT. The encoded protein is CASSALGGRYTGELFF.